The entry below gives a single T cell receptor (beta chain) sequence along with its context. This specimen comes from a study of blood T cell repertoires in COVID-19. Study-level information: The United States, Italy and Spain supplied acute and convalescent COVID-19 samples. The cDNA or gDNA used as material had been derived from T cells, B-cell-depleted T cells, or PBMCs.

The V segment lost 8 bases and the J segment 9 bases; nucleotides outside the gene matches: 5. The CDR3 runs to 11 residues. CDR1 is SNHLY and CDR2 is FYNNEI in the germline V gene. Study processing details: Reference gene primers were amplified, and this amplification served to estimate nucleated cell counts. Here immunoSEQ multiplex PCR was the method, and the copy in TCRdb shows in-frame clones only, minus some. V and J calls and clone size follow that table, whereas D and trimming were derived from the DNA. Of about 73,000 clones listed, around nine tenths are singletons. This chain joins TRBV2 and TRBJ2-3; 7 bases are a match to TRBD2. The source material was peripheral blood. This receptor was obtained from a woman younger than 35 with acute or convalescent COVID-19. In DNA, the CDR3 is TGTGCCAGCCTAGCGGAGCGAACGCAGTATTTT. It is translated as CASLAERTQYF.